This T cell receptor (beta chain) was recorded in a study of T cell responses to AZD1222 COVID-19 vaccine. Findings of the study overall: With two AZD1222 doses given, Spike-specific TCR breadth and depth both rose.

Here immunoSEQ multiplex PCR was the method, and the copy in TCRdb shows in-frame clones only, minus some. The repertoire holds 100,000 to 120,000 clones, more than 75% seen once, with 9% to 9.5% in the top ten. The CDR3 has 15 residues. The germline V gene has CDR1 SGHRS and CDR2 YFSETQ. J gave up 3 bases and V 1 base, and 4 bases lay outside the gene matches. This clone has just a few counts. The target antigen is unknown. The chain employs TRBV5-1 and TRBJ2-1; TRBD2 matches at 7 bases. The sequencing used peripheral blood, collected on day 0 of AZD1222 vaccination. This clonotype was sampled from an adult in good health. CDR3 nucleotides: TGCGCCAGCAGCTTGTCTAGCGGAGACTACAATGAGCAGTTCTTC. The encoded protein is CASSLSSGDYNEQFF.